The following is a T cell receptor beta chain sequence with its context. The authors reverse transcribed all of the isolated RNA, so sequencing captured expressed TCRB transcripts. Using immunoSEQ multiplex PCR, the repertoire was profiled, and TCRdb retains in-frame clones only, with some absent. This table holds some 410,000 clones, approximately 15% found once. Trimming pared 5 bases from V and 7 bases from J, leaving 15 bases between. Germline V CDR1 and CDR2: SGHVS, FNYEAQ. The CDR3 totals 15 residues. This entry belongs to a study of beta chain features in type 1 diabetes. Study overall: The study found patients and healthy donors alike in age, gender and cell yields.

V usage is TRBV7-6 and J usage is TRBJ1-6; maybe TRBD1 (5 bases). Sequencing input: naive CD4+ T cells from blood. This sequence originates from a man aged 30-40 years in good health. The CDR3 spells CASSPGNGENSPLHF. As DNA, the CDR3 is TGTGCCAGCAGCCCAGGGAACGGGGAGAATTCACCCCTCCACTTT.